Listed here is a single T cell receptor beta chain. How the authors handled the data: Cell counts per sample came from amplifying reference gene primers. Here immunoSEQ multiplex PCR was the method, and the copy in TCRdb shows in-frame clones only, minus some. V and J calls and clone size are as listed in that table; D and trimming were resolved from the DNA. In the table there are approximately 56,000 clones, about nine tenths of which are singletons. The data belong to a study of blood T cell repertoires in COVID-19. Study at large: The origin of the acute and convalescent COVID-19 samples was the United States, Italy and Spain. PBMCs, B-cell-depleted T cells, or T cells provided the cDNA or gDNA that made up the material.

The V gene lost 0 bases and the J gene lost 3 bases, with 14 bases spanning the gap. Germline loops: CDR1 SGHVS, CDR2 FQNEAQ. The CDR3 is 16 residues long. This TCR came from an elderly man with active or convalescent COVID-19. The material sequenced was peripheral blood. This sequence joins TRBV7-8 and TRBJ1-2, with a tentative D call TRBD1 (5 bases). DNA for the CDR3: TGTGCCAGCAGCTTAGCGGGCGGCAGGGTGGACTATGGCTACACCTTC. Translated, it gives CASSLAGGRVDYGYTF.